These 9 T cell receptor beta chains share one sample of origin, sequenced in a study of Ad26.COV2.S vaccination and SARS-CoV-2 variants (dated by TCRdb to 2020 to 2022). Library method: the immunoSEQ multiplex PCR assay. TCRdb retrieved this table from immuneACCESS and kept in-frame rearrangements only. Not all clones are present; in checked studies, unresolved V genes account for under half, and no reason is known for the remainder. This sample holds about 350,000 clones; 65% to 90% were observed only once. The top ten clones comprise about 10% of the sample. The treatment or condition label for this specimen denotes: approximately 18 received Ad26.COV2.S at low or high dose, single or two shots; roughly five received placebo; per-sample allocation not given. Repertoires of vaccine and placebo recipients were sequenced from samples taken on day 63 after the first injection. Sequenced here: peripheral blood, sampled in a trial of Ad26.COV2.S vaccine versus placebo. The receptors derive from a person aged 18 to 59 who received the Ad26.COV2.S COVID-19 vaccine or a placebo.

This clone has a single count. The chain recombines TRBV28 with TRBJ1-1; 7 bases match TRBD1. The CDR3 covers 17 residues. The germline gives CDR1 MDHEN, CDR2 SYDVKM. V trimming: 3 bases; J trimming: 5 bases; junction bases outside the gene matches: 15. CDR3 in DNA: TGTGCCAGCAGTTTGGGACAGATTGGGGGGAGAGAGACTGAAGCTTTCTTT. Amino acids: CASSLGQIGGRETEAFF.

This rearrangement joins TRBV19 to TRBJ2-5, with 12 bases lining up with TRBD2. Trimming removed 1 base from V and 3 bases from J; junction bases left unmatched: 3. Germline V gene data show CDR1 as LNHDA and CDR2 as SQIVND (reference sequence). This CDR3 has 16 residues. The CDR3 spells CASSIGASGREETQYF. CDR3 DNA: TGTGCCAGTAGTATAGGGGCTAGCGGGAGGGAAGAGACCCAGTACTTC.

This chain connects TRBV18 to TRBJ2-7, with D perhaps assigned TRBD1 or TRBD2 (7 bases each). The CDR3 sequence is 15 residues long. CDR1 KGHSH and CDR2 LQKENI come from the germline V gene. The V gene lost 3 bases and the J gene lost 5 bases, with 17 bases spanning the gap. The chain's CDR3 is CASSPQGGGSNEQYF. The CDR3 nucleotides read TGTGCCAGCTCACCCCAGGGAGGGGGCAGCAACGAGCAGTACTTC.

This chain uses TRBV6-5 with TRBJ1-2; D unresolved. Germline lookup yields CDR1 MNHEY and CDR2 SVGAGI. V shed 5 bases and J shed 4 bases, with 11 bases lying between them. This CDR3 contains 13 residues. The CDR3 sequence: CASSQRGAYGYTF. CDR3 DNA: TGTGCCAGCAGTCAACGTGGAGCCTATGGCTACACCTTC.

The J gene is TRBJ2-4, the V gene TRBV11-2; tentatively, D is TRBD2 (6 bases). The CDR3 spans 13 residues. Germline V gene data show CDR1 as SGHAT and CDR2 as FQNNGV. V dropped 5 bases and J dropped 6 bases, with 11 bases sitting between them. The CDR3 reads CASSPTGRNIQYF. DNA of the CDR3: TGTGCCAGCAGCCCCACCGGGAGAAACATTCAGTACTTC.

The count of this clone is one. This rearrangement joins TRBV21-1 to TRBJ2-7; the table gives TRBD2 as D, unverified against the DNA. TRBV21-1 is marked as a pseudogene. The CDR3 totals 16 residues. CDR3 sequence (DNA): TGTGCCAGCAGCAGGAGTGCGGGGGAAAGACTCTACGAGCAGTACTTC. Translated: CASSRSAGERLYEQYF.

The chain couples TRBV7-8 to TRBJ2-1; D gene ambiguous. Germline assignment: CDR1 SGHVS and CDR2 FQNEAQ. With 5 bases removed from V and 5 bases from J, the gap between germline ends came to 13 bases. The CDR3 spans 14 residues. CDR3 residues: CASSIGPAHNEQFF. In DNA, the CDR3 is TGTGCCAGCAGCATCGGGCCAGCACACAATGAGCAGTTCTTC.

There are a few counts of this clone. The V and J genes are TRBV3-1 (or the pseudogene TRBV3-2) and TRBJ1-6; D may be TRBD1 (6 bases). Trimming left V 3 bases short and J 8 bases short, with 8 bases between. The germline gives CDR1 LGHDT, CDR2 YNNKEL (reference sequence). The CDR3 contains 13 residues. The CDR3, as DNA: TGTGCCAGCAGCCAGAACAGGGATTCACCCCTCCACTTT. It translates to CASSQNRDSPLHF.

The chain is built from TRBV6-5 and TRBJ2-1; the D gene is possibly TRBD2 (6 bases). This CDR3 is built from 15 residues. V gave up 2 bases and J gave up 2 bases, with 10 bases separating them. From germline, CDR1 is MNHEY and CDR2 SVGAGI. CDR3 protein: CASSYRGFAYNEQFF. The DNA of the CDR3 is TGTGCCAGCAGTTACCGGGGGTTTGCCTACAATGAGCAGTTCTTC.